These T cell receptor beta chains were read from a single sample in a study of regulatory T cells in long-lasting Graves disease. TCRdb independently ran MiXCR on the multiplex PCR reads; one entry per CDR3 protein. The table includes 400,000 to 550,000 distinct CDR3 sequences, approximately 16% detected once. These data also featured in a second study, about T cells in Graves' hyperthyroidism and ophthalmopathy.

This sample comprised peripheral blood mononuclear cells (PBMCs), obtained at new diagnosis, from a patient treated with antithyroid drugs. Receptors were obtained from a woman between 18 and 29 years old with Graves disease. The CDR3 runs from the conserved cysteine through the conserved F or W. D genes are given only for firm matches. Clone size appears in some rows only: once, few, many, or a class for an expanded clone.

clone_size	j_call	v_call	d_call	cdr3_length	cdr3_nt	cdr3_aa
few	TRBJ2-2	TRBV4-1	.	13	TGCGCCAGCAGCCAAGTCCCCAACGGGGAGCTGTTTTTT	CASSQVPNGELFF
many	TRBJ1-2	TRBV13	TRBD1	15	TGTGCCAGCAGGCCCAAGGGGGCAGGGGACTATGGCTACACCTTC	CASRPKGAGDYGYTF
few	TRBJ1-1	TRBV7-9	.	13	TGTGCCAGCAGCACCTTACAGGTTTGGGGAGCTTTCTTT	CASSTLQVWGAFF
many	TRBJ2-7	TRBV7-2	.	14	TGTGCCAGCAGCCCGGACCTAAACTCCTACGAGCAGTACTTC	CASSPDLNSYEQYF
many	TRBJ2-1	TRBV7-9	TRBD1	15	TGTGCCAGCAGCTTGGGGACAGACCTCTCGTATGAGCAGTTCTTC	CASSLGTDLSYEQFF
few	TRBJ2-7	TRBV20-1	.	11	TGCAGTGCACGACTAGCCTACGAGCAGTACTTC	CSARLAYEQYF
.	TRBJ2-1	TRBV20-1	TRBD2	15	TGCAGTGCTGCCCTGGGACTAGCGGTTTACAATGAGCAGTTCTTC	CSAALGLAVYNEQFF
few	TRBJ2-1	TRBV6-1	.	14	TGTGCCACCACCCCGGGGACGGTGGGCAATGAGCAGTTCTTC	CATTPGTVGNEQFF
few	TRBJ2-1	TRBV7-8	TRBD2	15	TGTGCCAGCAGCGACGGACTAGCCGTTTACAATGAGCAGTTCTTC	CASSDGLAVYNEQFF
many	TRBJ2-7	TRBV12-3/TRBV12-4	.	15	TGTGCCAGCAGTTTAAGAGAGACAGTTGCCTACGAGCAGTACTTC	CASSLRETVAYEQYF
many	TRBJ2-1	TRBV7-9	TRBD2	15	TGTGCCAGCAGCTTGCAAGCGGGAGGGAACAATGAGCAGTTCTTC	CASSLQAGGNNEQFF
few	TRBJ2-7	TRBV5-1	TRBD2	17	TGCGCCAGCAGCCCCGGTGGACTAGCGGGAGAATTCTACGAGCAGTACTTC	CASSPGGLAGEFYEQYF
.	TRBJ1-1	TRBV28	.	14	TGTGCCAGCACCTGGGGCGGTCAAAACACTGAAGCTTTCTTT	CASTWGGQNTEAFF
.	TRBJ2-7	TRBV25-1	.	11	TGTGCCAGCAGTAACGAGGGGGAGCAGTACTTC	CASSNEGEQYF
many	TRBJ2-7	TRBV13	.	14	TGTGCCAGCAGCTTGCACCAAGAAACCTACGAGCAGTACTTC	CASSLHQETYEQYF
.	TRBJ1-2	TRBV20-1	.	14	TGCAGTGCTAGTGAGCCAGGAGCTAACTATGGCTACACCTTC	CSASEPGANYGYTF
many	TRBJ2-7	TRBV7-2	.	16	TGTGCCAGCAGCTTAGGTGGGATGGGTGGTACGTACGAGCAGTACTTC	CASSLGGMGGTYEQYF
many	TRBJ2-1	TRBV29-1	.	13	TGCAGCACGGGTCCCGAGGGATACAATGAGCAGTTCTTC	CSTGPEGYNEQFF
many	TRBJ1-3	TRBV7-2	.	16	TGTGCCAGCAGCTTAGTGTCAGGCAGTACTGGAAACACCATATATTTT	CASSLVSGSTGNTIYF
few	TRBJ2-7	TRBV7-9	TRBD1	13	TGTGCCAGCACCAATAAGGGGGCTCGGGAGCAGTACTTC	CASTNKGAREQYF
many	TRBJ2-7	TRBV2	.	12	TGTGCCAGCAGTGGGCAGTCCTACGAGCAGTACTTC	CASSGQSYEQYF
.	TRBJ2-5	TRBV12-3/TRBV12-4	.	15	TGTGCCAGCAGTTTTCTTGTGGGGCTCGTTGAGACCCAGTACTTC	CASSFLVGLVETQYF
.	TRBJ1-4	TRBV9	.	15	TGTGCCAGCAGCCGAGGTAGCAGGGATAATGAAAAACTGTTTTTT	CASSRGSRDNEKLFF
.	TRBJ2-3	TRBV5-1	.	14	TGCGCCAGCGAAGGCGGAACTAGCACAGATACGCAGTATTTT	CASEGGTSTDTQYF
many	TRBJ2-2	TRBV20-1	.	15	TGCAGTGTTCCACACCCCCCTGGCCTAGTCGGGGAGCTGTTTTTT	CSVPHPPGLVGELFF
few	TRBJ2-4	TRBV12-3/TRBV12-4	.	17	TGTGCCAGCAGTTTAGGGGGTACTGTCCTAGCCAAAAACATTCAGTACTTC	CASSLGGTVLAKNIQYF
few	TRBJ1-6	TRBV10-3	.	17	TGTGCCATCAGTGAGGGGATGACAGGCGGCGGGAATTCACCCCTCCACTTT	CAISEGMTGGGNSPLHF
.	TRBJ2-4	TRBV20-1	.	13	TGCAGTGCTGAGGGGCTAGACCAAAACATTCAGTACTTC	CSAEGLDQNIQYF
.	TRBJ1-1	TRBV11-2	TRBD1	15	TGTGCCAGCACCTCTCCGGGACAGTCCAACACTGAAGCTTTCTTT	CASTSPGQSNTEAFF
.	TRBJ2-7	TRBV12-3/TRBV12-4	.	15	TGTGCCAGCAGTTTACCGAGGTCTCCCCCGTACGAGCAGTACTTC	CASSLPRSPPYEQYF
.	TRBJ2-2	TRBV5-5	.	15	TGTGCCAGCACCAATCCTACAGGGACCACCGGGGAGCTGTTTTTT	CASTNPTGTTGELFF
few	TRBJ1-2	TRBV19	TRBD1	13	TGTGCCAGCAGCTCGGACAGGGGTGACGGCTACACCTTC	CASSSDRGDGYTF
.	TRBJ1-1	TRBV29-1	TRBD1	15	TGCAGCGTTGAAACCTCGACAGGGGGGTACACTGAAGCTTTCTTT	CSVETSTGGYTEAFF
many	TRBJ2-3	TRBV7-2	TRBD1	16	TGTGCCAGCAGCTTCACCCGACAGGGGGTTGGAGATACGCAGTATTTT	CASSFTRQGVGDTQYF
many	TRBJ1-2	TRBV5-1	.	14	TGCGCCAGCAGCTCCACCGGGACGACGGATGGCTACACCTTC	CASSSTGTTDGYTF
many	TRBJ1-5	TRBV5-1	TRBD1	18	TGCGCCAGCAGCTTCAGGGACAGGGCTCCTTTTTGGAATCAGCCCCAGCATTTT	CASSFRDRAPFWNQPQHF
many	TRBJ1-1	TRBV7-2	.	14	TGTGCCAGCAGCTCACCCTTCGGGGGCACTGAAGCTTTCTTT	CASSSPFGGTEAFF
few	TRBJ2-4	TRBV20-1	TRBD2	15	TGCAGTGCTAGGATTAGCGGGAGTGCCAAAAACATTCAGTACTTC	CSARISGSAKNIQYF
few	TRBJ1-6	TRBV9	TRBD1	22	TGTGCCAGCAGCGGCGCGCCACCGGGACAGGCCATGATCGGCTCCTATAATTCACCCCTCCACTTT	CASSGAPPGQAMIGSYNSPLHF
many	TRBJ2-1	TRBV2	TRBD2	13	TGTGCCAGCAGTGAAAGGGAGGGCAATGAGCAGTTCTTC	CASSEREGNEQFF
.	TRBJ2-7	TRBV20-1	TRBD1	12	TGCAGTGCGACACAGGGGGCAAACGAGCAGTACTTC	CSATQGANEQYF
.	TRBJ2-1	TRBV20-1	.	14	TGCAGTGCTAGGAGGTTTGGTCCCTACAATGAGCAGTTCTTC	CSARRFGPYNEQFF
many	TRBJ2-7	TRBV20-1	TRBD1	15	TGCAGTGCTAGGACCCCGGGACAGCTGAACTACGAGCAGTACTTC	CSARTPGQLNYEQYF
many	TRBJ2-3	TRBV7-2	TRBD2	19	TGTGCCAGCAGCTTAGTGGGAACTAGCGGGAGGGCCTGGACAGATACGCAGTATTTT	CASSLVGTSGRAWTDTQYF
many	TRBJ2-7	TRBV3-1	.	14	TGTGCCAGCAGCCAATATTCGCACAGCTACGAGCAGTACTTC	CASSQYSHSYEQYF
many	TRBJ2-1	TRBV28	TRBD2	14	TGTGCCAGCGAAAGACTAGCGGGACGCAATGAGCAGTTCTTC	CASERLAGRNEQFF
.	TRBJ2-5	TRBV20-1	.	16	TGCAGTGCTCCAAGCTTCTCTAGGGGGGTCCAAGAGACCCAGTACTTC	CSAPSFSRGVQETQYF
.	TRBJ1-2	TRBV20-1	.	13	TGCAGCTCGGGGCCGACAACTAACTATGGCTACACCTTC	CSSGPTTNYGYTF
.	TRBJ2-2	TRBV19	TRBD2	17	TGTGCCAGTAGTATCCTGACTAGCGGCCGTAACACCGGGGAGCTGTTTTTT	CASSILTSGRNTGELFF
.	TRBJ2-3	TRBV20-1	.	13	TGCAGTACCTCAGGCCCTAGCACAGATACGCAGTATTTT	CSTSGPSTDTQYF